This TCR beta chain emerged from a study of PD-1 blockade in classical Hodgkin lymphoma. The overall study: The study gave patients nivolumab 3 mg/kg intravenously every 2 weeks.

Stated time point: cycle 4 day 1 (C4D1), after five to seven weeks of nivolumab. Relapses following autologous stem cell transplantation were seen in all patients, with brentuximab vedotin exposure varying. Clones were sequenced by immunoSEQ multiplex PCR, and TCRdb holds only the in-frame ones, with some missing. Of tens of thousands of clones listed, around nine tenths were seen once; the top ten hold roughly 7%. Regarding the study as a whole: Lower baseline TCR diversity marked trial partial responders and progressors. CD4+ TCR diversity climbed significantly by C4D1, unlike CD8+ TCR diversity. Excluded were patients who started nivolumab under 1 year after ASCT, a group that had lower diversity.

Trimming left V 7 bases short and J 3 bases short, with 21 bases between. The CDR3 spans 17 residues. In germline, CDR1 is SGHTA, CDR2 FQGNSA. About this clone: Its antigen remains unknown.

V gene TRBV7-2 combines with J gene TRBJ1-4; weak D call: TRBD1 (5 bases). The receptor comes from a human donor with classical Hodgkin lymphoma. The sample consisted of peripheral blood mononuclear cells (PBMCs), taken before the fourth cycle of nivolumab. This chain's CDR3 is CASNPGPGSKANEKLFF. The CDR3 nucleotides read TGTGCCAGCAACCCCGGCCCAGGGTCGAAGGCTAATGAAAAACTGTTTTTT.